The clone carrying this T cell receptor beta chain was seen ten or more times. This sample's time point: patch test 2, 6 weeks after DPC sensitization. Described treatment: therapeutic diphenylcyclopropenone sensitization with weekly scalp DPC. This specimen belongs to a study of human T cells and chemical hapten exposure. TCRdb fed the RACE reads into MiXCR, producing one record per CDR3 protein. The sample consists of around 80,000 distinct CDR3 sequences, 6% to 8.5% of them appearing once. CDR3 size: 15 residues. The chain is built from TRBV21-1 and TRBJ1-1; TRBD1, as called in the table, went unchecked against the DNA. TRBV21-1 corresponds to a pseudogene. The clonotype was recovered from a woman under 40 with alopecia areata. Some clones in this sample may be carry-over from other donors' samples. Sequenced here: whole blood, sampled in connection with sensitization to the hapten diphenylcyclopropenone (DPC). CDR3 sequence (DNA): TGTGCCAGCAGCTCATTAGGGACAGAGAACACTGAAGCTTTCTTT. Amino acids: CASSSLGTENTEAFF.